These 21 T cell receptor beta chains originate from one sample sequenced in a study of blood T cell repertoires in COVID-19. Clones were sequenced by immunoSEQ multiplex PCR, and TCRdb holds only the in-frame ones, with some missing. This table holds roughly 330,000 clones, about 89% found once. Material: peripheral blood. The receptors were gathered from a man between 18 and 29 years old who had recovered from COVID-19.

V usage is TRBV5-6 and J usage is TRBJ2-1; 9 positions match TRBD2. Trimming removed 4 bases from V and 9 bases from J; junction bases left unmatched: 14. CDR3 length equals 16 residues. CDR1 and CDR2 from the germline V gene are SGHDT and YYEEEE. CDR3 sequence: CASSLNLAGGNAEQFF. The CDR3 region has the DNA TGTGCCAGCAGCCTCAACCTGGCGGGGGGGAACGCTGAGCAGTTCTTC.

This clone was recorded once. CDR3 protein: CSVGTSGTGELFF. The DNA of the CDR3 is TGCAGCGTGGGGACTAGCGGAACGGGGGAGCTGTTTTTT. The chain couples TRBV29-1 to TRBJ2-2; 11 nucleotides agree with TRBD2. The germline V gene encodes CDR1 SQVTM and CDR2 ANQGSEA. V lost 6 bases and J lost 8; bases outside the gene matches: 5. CDR3 length equals 13 residues.

This sequence joins TRBV2 and TRBJ2-1; 12 nucleotides match TRBD2. With V trimmed by 2 bases and J by 0 bases, 8 bases remained unmatched. In germline, CDR1 is SNHLY, CDR2 FYNNEI. The CDR3 contains 19 residues. In DNA, the CDR3 is TGTGCCAGCAGTGAATCGGCGACTAGCGGGGGCACCTCCTACAATGAGCAGTTCTTC. It is translated as CASSESATSGGTSYNEQFF.

The gene calls are TRBV3-1 (or the pseudogene TRBV3-2) and TRBJ1-2, with no clear D. The CDR3 is made up of 12 amino acids. Looked up from germline, CDR1 is LGHDT and CDR2 is YNNKEL (reference sequence). V was clipped by 1 base and J by 4 bases, with 4 bases between them. As DNA, the CDR3 is TGTGCCAGCAGCCAAGCCCTCTATGGCTACACCTTC. Encoded protein: CASSQALYGYTF.

The chain is built from TRBV27 and TRBJ2-1, with D possibly matching TRBD1 (5 bases). CDR1 MNHEY and CDR2 SMNVEV come from the germline V gene (reference sequence). This CDR3 contains 15 residues. Trimming left V 8 bases short and J 3 bases short, with 17 bases between. CDR3 DNA sequence: TGTGCCAGCGGGCAGGGTCGTGCTGTCTACAATGAGCAGTTCTTC. Its protein product is CASGQGRAVYNEQFF.

This chain links TRBV5-5 with TRBJ2-3; possible D gene TRBD2, 6 bases. This CDR3 has 15 residues. The germline CDR1 and CDR2 sequences are SGHKS and YYEKEE (reference sequence). V gave up 3 bases and J gave up 2 bases, with 13 bases separating them. The CDR3 spells CASSWDFILTDTQYF. In DNA form, the CDR3 reads TGTGCCAGCAGCTGGGACTTCATACTCACAGATACGCAGTATTTT.

As for this clone: This sample includes further DNA sequences coding for the same CDR3. The chain has TRBV27 and TRBJ2-7; no reliable D call. This CDR3 has 11 amino acids. V was cut by 8 bases and J by 4 bases, with 9 bases left in between. CDR1 and CDR2 (germline): MNHEY, SMNVEV (reference sequence). CDR3 residues: CASSPGYEQYF. The CDR3, as DNA: TGTGCCAGCTCCCCCGGGTACGAGCAGTACTTC.

The chain recombines TRBV7-8 with TRBJ1-3; 8 bases are a match to TRBD1. There are 18 residues in the CDR3. Germline CDR1 reads SGHVS; CDR2 reads FQNEAQ. V shed 3 bases and J 0 bases; nucleotides not matched to a gene: 10. The CDR3 spells CASSLGTGGFYSGNTIYF. CDR3 coding DNA: TGTGCCAGCAGCTTGGGGACAGGAGGCTTCTACTCTGGAAACACCATATATTTT.

The rearrangement links TRBV5-4 to TRBJ2-3; 10 positions match TRBD2. J was trimmed by 4 bases and V by 4 bases; bases with no gene match: 12. CDR3 length: 17 residues. In germline, CDR1 is SGHNT, CDR2 YYREEE (reference sequence). The CDR3 region is CASSRTGGAGGSDTQYF. In DNA, the CDR3 is TGTGCCAGCAGCCGGACGGGGGGAGCGGGAGGGTCAGATACGCAGTATTTT.

The V call is TRBV15, the J call TRBJ2-6; D is unclear. The CDR3 has 15 amino acids. Germline V lookup: CDR1 LNHNV, CDR2 YYDKDF (reference sequence). Trimming took off 0 bases at V and 4 bases at J, with 7 bases between the two ends. CDR3 sequence: CATSRDPTGANVLTF. In DNA form, the CDR3 reads TGTGCCACCAGCAGAGACCCTACCGGGGCCAACGTCCTGACTTTC.

This chain connects TRBV6-2 or TRBV6-3 to TRBJ2-2; TRBD2 is a possible D gene (5 bases). Between the trimmed V and J ends, which lost 2 bases and 7 bases, there was a span of 5 bases. This CDR3 has 12 amino acids. The germline V gene has CDR1 MNHEY and CDR2 SVGEGT. DNA of the CDR3: TGTGCCAGCAGTTACGAGGGCGGGGAGCTGTTTTTT. Translated: CASSYEGGELFF.

This rearrangement joins TRBV2 to TRBJ1-1; D possibly corresponds to TRBD1 (6 bases). The germline CDR1 and CDR2 sequences are SNHLY and FYNNEI. V was shortened by 5 bases and J by 0 bases, with 10 bases between the two germline ends. There are 14 residues in the CDR3. DNA for the CDR3: TGTGCCAGCAGTCTCACAGGGCTGAACACTGAAGCTTTCTTT. Translated, it gives CASSLTGLNTEAFF.

The chain uses TRBV25-1 and TRBJ1-3; D is undetermined. Trimming left V 2 bases short and J 3 bases short, with 17 bases between. Germline V gene data show CDR1 as MGHDK and CDR2 as SYGVNS. The CDR3 consists of 17 residues. The CDR3 protein is CASSEPSRGSYGNTIYF. DNA for the CDR3: TGTGCCAGCAGTGAACCCTCGCGAGGATCGTATGGAAACACCATATATTTT.

The chain is built from TRBV2 and TRBJ2-2; TRBD1 matches 7 bases. CDR1 and CDR2 (germline): SNHLY, FYNNEI. This CDR3 region has 16 residues. Trimming removed 7 bases from V and 2 bases from J; junction bases left unmatched: 10. The CDR3 nucleotides are TGTGCCAGCAATGGTGTTGGGACAGAAAACACCGGGGAGCTGTTTTTT. As protein: CASNGVGTENTGELFF.

J is TRBJ2-7 and V is TRBV2, with D perhaps TRBD2 (6 bases). Trimming cost V 3 bases and J 2 bases, with 17 bases left between them. Germline CDR1 SNHLY, CDR2 FYNNEI. The CDR3 loop spans 16 amino acids. Written as DNA, the CDR3 is TGTGCCAGCAGTGAGAGGAGGGGCCCCCCCACCTACGAGCAGTACTTC. It translates to CASSERRGPPTYEQYF.

This chain uses TRBV9 with TRBJ2-3, with D tentatively TRBD2 (7 bases). The germline gives CDR1 SGDLS, CDR2 YYNGEE. The CDR3 spans 17 residues. V was clipped by 4 bases and J by 3 bases, with 21 bases between them. CDR3 residues: CASSPLVGGLQTDTQYF. The CDR3 nucleotides are TGTGCCAGCAGCCCCCTTGTCGGGGGGCTTCAGACAGATACGCAGTATTTT.

The chain uses TRBV5-4 and TRBJ1-1, with D possibly being TRBD1 (5 bases). Trimming removed 4 bases at V and 1 base at J, with 14 bases between. CDR1 SGHNT and CDR2 YYREEE come from the germline V gene (reference sequence). The CDR3 covers 15 residues. CDR3 in DNA: TGTGCCAGCAGCCACCGACATCAGGGGAACACTGAAGCTTTCTTT. Translation: CASSHRHQGNTEAFF.

For the CDR3, the DNA is TGTGCCAGCAGTGATGCGGGACTCCACAATGAGCAGTTCTTC. As protein: CASSDAGLHNEQFF. This chain connects TRBV2 to TRBJ2-1; perhaps TRBD2 as D (6 bases). Per the germline V gene, CDR1 is SNHLY and CDR2 is FYNNEI. The CDR3 runs 14 residues. V lost 3 bases and J lost 5, with 11 bases in between.

The J gene is TRBJ2-3, the V gene TRBV5-1; D ambiguous. The CDR3 sequence is 13 residues long. Germline V gene data show CDR1 as SGHRS and CDR2 as YFSETQ. V gave up 3 bases and J gave up 1 base, with 6 bases separating them. CDR3 loop: CASSSQGTDTQYF. The CDR3 bases are TGCGCCAGCAGCTCCCAGGGCACAGATACGCAGTATTTT. Together with reference TRBV5-1 and TRBJ2-3, the CDR3 gives the full variable domain: KAGVTQTPRYLIKTRGQQVTLSCSPISGHRSVSWYQQTPGQGLQFLFEYFSETQRNKGNFPGRFSGRQFSNSRSEMNVSTLELGDSALYLCASSSQGTDTQYFGPGTRLTVL.

The chain couples TRBV18 to TRBJ2-7; TRBD1 is a possible D gene (6 bases). The germline CDR1 and CDR2 sequences are KGHSH and LQKENI. The V end lost 6 bases, the J end lost 3 bases, and 12 bases lay between the germline ends. The CDR3 runs to 13 residues. CDR3 DNA sequence: TGTGCCAGCTCCTCAGGGGCCGGCTACGAGCAGTACTTC. Translating gives CASSSGAGYEQYF.

The chain uses TRBV2 and TRBJ1-5; a weak D match, TRBD1 (6 bases). Germline loops: CDR1 SNHLY, CDR2 FYNNEI. The V gene lost 6 bases and the J gene lost 1 base, with 16 bases spanning the gap. This CDR3 is built from 16 residues. The chain's CDR3 is CASREDSGTSNQPQHF. CDR3 nucleotides: TGTGCCAGCAGGGAGGACTCCGGGACAAGCAATCAGCCCCAGCATTTT.